The clone carrying this TCR beta chain came up many times. Its antigen is still unknown. This record comes from a study of T cells in Graves' hyperthyroidism and ophthalmopathy. Findings and caveats of the study: A 13 V-J model separated ophthalmopathy from stable hyperthyroidism. Most thyroid clonotypes with frequency above 0.001 were detected in blood.

Amplification targeted TCR beta CDR3 regions from RNA transcripts. In the first-round RT-PCR of the TCR CDR3, the HTBI primer set was used. One entry per CDR3 protein results from TCRdb running MiXCR on the multiplex PCR reads. The table lists 500,000 to 550,000 distinct CDR3 sequences, more than 20% of them singletons. The clonotype originates from a man in his late teens or twenties with Graves' hyperthyroidism. Input material: blood.

The CDR3 reads CASSFSLLDRSYEQYF. In DNA form, the CDR3 reads TGTGCCAGCAGCTTTTCCCTATTAGACCGAAGCTACGAGCAGTACTTC. The rearrangement joins TRBV28 to TRBJ2-7; no reliable D call. This CDR3 is 16 amino acids long. The V end lost 6 bases, the J end lost 3 bases, and 21 bases lay between the germline ends. From germline, CDR1 is MDHEN and CDR2 SYDVKM.